This record looks at one T cell receptor (beta chain) sequence and its context. This clonotype has only one observation. Its antigen is not yet known. Per-base qualities were not stored, and no clone one base away is much larger. One read provides weak support. RNA was extracted using the RNeasy kit, and about 0.45 to 1 microgram was reverse transcribed with random hexamers. TCR beta CDR3 regions were amplified with the immunoSEQ multiplex PCR assay covering 54 Vbeta and 13 Jbeta segments. To correct PCR amplification bias, a synthetic template baseline was used for both primer optimization and computational correction. Per the source publication's procedure: Reads were annotated to V, D and J genes per IMGT and analyzed with immunoSEQ Analyzer, keeping only productive sequences. To calculate clonality, Shannon entropy was normalized by log2 of the number of productive unique sequences and then subtracted from one. Public and private clones were assessed among the 100 most prevalent clones of each patient and control. A clone was defined as Susac-specific if it was absent from the healthy and MS cohorts, from roughly 1,000 published viral clones and from other ImmuneACCESS disease sequences. The public sequencing data were trimmed at Q25 with fastp and processed into clonotypes with MiXCR by TCRdb, which kept only in-frame beta chains. Every CDR3 protein is listed once, alongside the most common genes and DNA of its rows. TCRdb's processing, not the authors', yielded these V and J calls. This sample comprises approximately 180,000 distinct CDR3 sequences, around 94% of them detected only once. The ten largest account for approximately 0.099% of the sample.

V sheds 3 bases and J sheds 5 bases, leaving 11 bases between their ends. CDR1 and CDR2 are read off the germline V gene as MGHRA and YSYEKL. The CDR3 starts with the cysteine, ends with the phenylalanine, and has 14 residues. Only CDR3 DNA is held: 42 bases, read in frame from base 1. The sample is drawn from a study of CD8 T cells in Susac syndrome (dated by TCRdb to about 2019). Describing the broader study: Among the Susac syndrome patients who were sequenced, clinically active disease was present in 5 or 6 and clinical remission was observed in fewer than 10. At the time of blood withdrawal, Susac syndrome patients were either therapy-naive, taking corticosteroids (with some also receiving IVIg), or on IVIg alone. Whether CD8+ T cell activation and differentiation in Susac syndrome was antigen driven was tested using repertoire sequencing.

Summary of the overall study and its limitations: No clonal expansion was detected in the CD4+ T cell repertoire of Susac syndrome patients. The TCR sequencing and HLA analysis was acknowledged to have included a relatively small number of individuals.

Peripheral blood CD8+ and CD4+ T cells from healthy donors, Susac syndrome patients and multiple sclerosis patients were profiled using high-throughput TCR beta sequencing. Recently defined diagnostic criteria for definite or probable disease were met by the Susac syndrome patients. Bulk CD8+ and CD4+ T cells were purified magnetically by negative isolation, whereas CD8+ TEMRA cells were enriched by FACS. Blood was collected in EDTA tubes and processed within 24 hours, with PBMCs isolated through density gradient centrifugation. PBMCs intended for TCR sequencing were cryopreserved in liquid nitrogen and thawed later in a water bath at 37 degrees C. The sorted or isolated CD4+, CD8+ and CD8+ TEMRA cells reached a purity of at least 90%.

Recombination linked TRBV4-1 to TRBJ2-1, with TRBD2 tentatively as D gene (5 bases match). The source is a human donor with Susac syndrome. The sequencing input was CD4+ T cells from PBMCs. The base sequence is TGCGCCAGCAGCCATCCAGCGGACGACAATGAGCAGTTCTTC. Its coded protein is CASSHPADDNEQFF.